The 9 T cell receptor beta chains below were found in one sample sequenced in a study of lymphopenia after photon versus proton radiotherapy. Assay used: immunoSEQ multiplex PCR; TCRdb lists only in-frame clones, some missing. The sample includes 150,000 to 200,000 clones, approximately 90% of them seen just once. The sample here was peripheral blood, taken from a patient treated with photon-based radiotherapy. The receptors originated from a man aged 50 to 60 with gastric cancer.

This chain joins TRBV30 and TRBJ1-2, with D uncertain. V lost 4 bases and J 1 base, leaving 7 bases between the germline ends. The CDR3 is 12 amino acids. Germline CDR1 GTSNPN, CDR2 SVGIG (reference sequence). The CDR3 nucleotides are TGTGCCTGGATGACTGTTAACTATGGCTACACCTTC. Translation gives CAWMTVNYGYTF.

Only one count was recorded for this clone. The J gene is TRBJ2-7, the V gene TRBV2; D is unclear. Germline V gene lookup returns CDR1 SNHLY and CDR2 FYNNEI. The V end lost 7 bases, the J end lost 1 base, and 11 bases lay between the germline ends. The CDR3 runs to 13 residues. CDR3 bases: TGTGCCAGCAAGCCACAACCTTCCTACGAGCAGTACTTC. Its protein is CASKPQPSYEQYF.

This CDR3 is CASIKDRGAGELFF. The CDR3 DNA follows: TGTGCCAGCATTAAGGACAGGGGCGCCGGGGAGCTGTTTTTT. This sequence joins TRBV6-5 and TRBJ2-2, with 9 bases aligning to TRBD1. Unmatched junction bases numbered 6, after V lost 7 bases and J lost 6 bases. The CDR3 length is 14 residues. Per germline, CDR1 MNHEY and CDR2 SVGAGI.

The chain recombines TRBV18 with TRBJ2-2; D remains ambiguous. Germline lookup yields CDR1 KGHSH and CDR2 LQKENI. V was trimmed by 0 bases and J by 5 bases, leaving 22 bases between them. The CDR3 consists of 19 residues. This CDR3 is CASSPPNRDLGFMTGELFF. The DNA of the CDR3 is TGTGCCAGCTCACCACCGAATCGAGATTTAGGGTTTATGACCGGGGAGCTGTTTTTT.

The genes are TRBV6-6 and TRBJ1-2; D not certain. Germline loops: CDR1 MNHNY, CDR2 SVGAGI (reference sequence). V lost 7 bases and J 3 bases, leaving 12 bases between the germline ends. This CDR3 spans 13 amino acids. The chain's CDR3 is CASTLRGDYGYTF. As DNA, the CDR3 is TGTGCCAGCACCTTACGGGGAGACTATGGCTACACCTTC.

This chain joins TRBV6-5 and TRBJ2-7; D gene uncertain. CDR1 is MNHEY, CDR2 SVGAGI, per germline. V dropped 0 bases and J dropped 0 bases, with 9 bases sitting between them. The CDR3 spans 15 residues. CDR3 sequence reads: CASSYSLGRSYEQYF. DNA for the CDR3: TGTGCCAGCAGTTACTCTCTTGGACGCTCCTACGAGCAGTACTTC.

The CDR3, as DNA: TGTGCCAGCAGCTTAGCGTCTGGACTATCGACCTACGAGCAGTACTTC. It yields the protein CASSLASGLSTYEQYF. The chain combines TRBV7-8 with TRBJ2-7; D might be TRBD2 (6 bases). This CDR3 is built from 16 residues. Trimming took off 0 bases at V and 2 bases at J, with 14 bases between the two ends. Per the germline V gene, CDR1 is SGHVS and CDR2 is FQNEAQ.

The chain couples TRBV6-5 to TRBJ2-1; no clear D gene. CDR3 size: 14 residues. Per the germline V gene, CDR1 is MNHEY and CDR2 is SVGAGI. Trimming took 5 bases from V and 4 from J, leaving 12 bases between them. The CDR3 loop reads CASSPPGRYNEQFF. In DNA form, the CDR3 reads TGTGCCAGCAGTCCCCCGGGCAGATACAATGAGCAGTTCTTC.

This clone was counted only a few times. This chain connects TRBV6-5 to TRBJ1-1; weak D call: TRBD1 (5 bases). The V end was cut by 0 bases, the J end by 5 bases, with 13 bases between. The germline V gene has CDR1 MNHEY and CDR2 SVGAGI. The CDR3 runs to 15 residues. This chain's CDR3 is CASSYSTGGTTEAFF. CDR3 bases: TGTGCCAGCAGTTACTCTACAGGAGGGACGACTGAAGCTTTCTTT.